This T cell receptor beta chain comes out of a study of T cell responses to AZD1222 COVID-19 vaccine. The wider study: Whether given at about 4 or about 12 weeks, second doses were pooled.

V was trimmed by 0 bases and J by 8 bases, leaving 13 bases between them. The CDR3 totals 14 residues. From germline, CDR1 is MNHEY and CDR2 SVGAGI. Sequencing used immunoSEQ multiplex PCR; TCRdb keeps in-frame clones, though not all of them. Here the sample spans 110,000 to 150,000 clones, 85% to 95% being singletons. The source material was peripheral blood, sampled on day 0 of AZD1222 vaccination. The clonotype originates from an adult in good health. The chain combines TRBV6-5 with TRBJ1-2; the D gene is possibly TRBD1 (5 bases). The CDR3 DNA follows: TGTGCCAGCAGTTACTCGGGAGGGGTCGGAGGCTACACCTTC. It codes for CASSYSGGVGGYTF.